One sample yielded the 17 T cell receptor beta chains listed below, sequenced in a study of technical replicates of blood from several donors. Only in-frame clones appear in the TCRdb table, and some are missing; sequencing was by immunoSEQ multiplex PCR. The sample holds around 84,000 clones; 95% to 98% are singletons and the top ten take less than 0.2%. The specimen was T cells isolated from PBMCs. The receptor set was obtained from a human donor in good health.

The chain uses TRBV4-1 and TRBJ2-1; D may be TRBD1 (7 bases). Per germline, CDR1 MGHRA and CDR2 YSYEKL. V lost 5 bases to trimming and J lost 9 bases, with 14 bases between them. The CDR3 consists of 13 residues. Here the CDR3 DNA reads TGCGCCAGCAGCGCCCAGGGGGGAAGTGAGCAGTTCTTC. It translates to CASSAQGGSEQFF.

This chain connects TRBV7-6 to TRBJ2-2; 13 bases agree with TRBD2. V trimming: 5 bases; J trimming: 10 bases; junction bases outside the gene matches: 7. CDR3 length: 15 amino acids. The germline V gene encodes CDR1 SGHVS and CDR2 FNYEAQ. The CDR3 region has the DNA TGTGCCAGCAGCCCTGGGACTAGCGGGACCTCGGAGCTGTTTTTT. Translation gives CASSPGTSGTSELFF.

The rearrangement uses TRBV10-3 and TRBJ2-5; maybe TRBD2 (7 bases). This CDR3 comprises 15 residues. Between the trimmed V and J ends, which lost 2 bases and 7 bases, there was a span of 17 bases. Germline CDR1 and CDR2: ENHRY and SYGVKD. The CDR3 spells CAISEDGGGGRTQYF. The CDR3 nucleotides read TGTGCCATCAGTGAGGATGGAGGGGGGGGAAGGACCCAGTACTTC.

On this clone: One end of the junction varies from germline; a read error may be responsible. The V call is TRBV27, the J call TRBJ2-2; 11 nucleotides agree with TRBD2. The CDR3 sequence is 17 residues long. CDR1 and CDR2 from the germline V gene are MNHEY and SMNVEV (reference sequence). CDR3 sequence: CASLTSGSPAKTGELFF. CDR3 DNA: TGTGCCAGTTTAACTAGCGGGAGTCCGGCGAAAACCGGGGAGCTGTTTTTT.

The chain is built from TRBV19 and TRBJ2-5; TRBD2 aligns across 7 bases. CDR3 length: 14 amino acids. Germline CDR1 and CDR2: LNHDA and SQIVND (reference sequence). J gave up 3 bases and V 4 bases, and 5 bases lay outside the gene matches. The CDR3: CASSRSLAEETQYF. CDR3 nucleotide sequence: TGTGCCAGTAGTAGGAGCCTAGCGGAAGAGACCCAGTACTTC.

V usage is TRBV2 and J usage is TRBJ1-2, with D unresolved. Between the trimmed V and J ends, which lost 4 bases and 0 bases, there was a span of 9 bases. The CDR3 has 14 amino acids. Germline lookup yields CDR1 SNHLY and CDR2 FYNNEI. CDR3 in amino acids: CASSVRLANYGYTF. The CDR3 nucleotides are TGTGCCAGCAGTGTACGGCTAGCTAACTATGGCTACACCTTC.

The rearrangement links TRBV4-1 to TRBJ2-2, with D unresolved. This CDR3 region has 16 residues. CDR1 is MGHRA, CDR2 YSYEKL, per germline. V was pared by 1 base and J by 5 bases, with 14 bases between. The CDR3 sequence: CASSQASWHRTGELFF. The CDR3 DNA is TGCGCCAGCAGCCAAGCTTCTTGGCATCGTACCGGGGAGCTGTTTTTT.

Regarding this clone: At one end, the junction sequence differs from germline, possibly due to a read error. V and J are TRBV4-2 and TRBJ1-1; D is undetermined. Germline V gene data show CDR1 as LGHNA and CDR2 as YNFKEQ. This CDR3 has 11 amino acids. CDR3 in amino acids: CASSQGNLAEF. The CDR3 nucleotides read TGTGCCAGCAGCCAAGGAAATCTAGCCGAGTTT.

V usage is TRBV9 and J usage is TRBJ2-2; D is uncertain. The germline V and J ends were trimmed by 4 bases and 5 bases, with 9 bases remaining between them. CDR1 is SGDLS, CDR2 YYNGEE, per germline. The CDR3 is made up of 13 amino acids. The CDR3 loop reads CASSPPLTGELFF. CDR3 coding DNA: TGTGCCAGCAGCCCCCCCTTAACCGGGGAGCTGTTTTTT.

This chain links TRBV5-8 with TRBJ1-4; 7 bases line up with TRBD1. Germline V lookup: CDR1 SGHTS, CDR2 YDEGEE. This CDR3 spans 16 amino acids. Trimming at V came to 0 bases and at J to 8 bases, leaving 10 bases not matched to a gene. The CDR3 DNA reads TGTGCCAGCAGCTTGGGACAGGGTCAGATATCCGAAAAACTGTTTTTT. Its translation: CASSLGQGQISEKLFF.

The chain has TRBV19 and TRBJ2-2; 8 bases match TRBD1. This CDR3 has 14 residues. V shed 6 bases and J 4 bases; nucleotides not matched to a gene: 4. The germline V gene has CDR1 LNHDA and CDR2 SQIVND (reference sequence). Written as DNA, the CDR3 is TGTGCCAGTAGCGGGACAGGCGGCACCGGGGAGCTGTTTTTT. It encodes CASSGTGGTGELFF.

This chain uses TRBV11-3 with TRBJ2-3; unclear D gene. V was trimmed by 7 bases and J by 5 bases, leaving 10 bases between them. Looked up from germline, CDR1 is SGHNT and CDR2 is YENEEA. There are 12 residues in the CDR3. The CDR3 protein is CASTGSRDTQYF. The CDR3 DNA follows: TGTGCCAGCACCGGTTCACGAGATACGCAGTATTTT.

The chain combines TRBV27 with TRBJ2-7, with TRBD1 matching over 9 bases. CDR1 and CDR2 (germline): MNHEY, SMNVEV (reference sequence). J was trimmed by 6 bases and V by 4 bases; bases with no gene match: 7. The CDR3 spans 14 residues. The CDR3 DNA reads as TGTGCCAGCAGTTCCGAGGACAGGGGAGCCGAGCAGTACTTC. Protein: CASSSEDRGAEQYF.

This clone came up once. The chain couples TRBV9 to TRBJ2-3, with 13 nucleotides matching TRBD2. Germline V lookup: CDR1 SGDLS, CDR2 YYNGEE. The trim removed 3 bases at V and 7 bases at J, leaving 8 bases unmatched. This CDR3 is built from 16 residues. CDR3 in amino acids: CASSESGLAGMNTQYF. The CDR3 coding sequence is TGTGCCAGCAGCGAATCGGGACTAGCGGGGATGAATACGCAGTATTTT.

The V gene is TRBV7-9, the J gene TRBJ1-5, with 10 bases identical to TRBD1. This CDR3 has 17 residues. V gave up 5 bases and J gave up 3 bases; unmatched junction bases: 10. Germline lookup yields CDR1 SEHNR and CDR2 FQNEAQ (reference sequence). The CDR3 protein is CASSLGGTGAVNQPQHF. The CDR3 DNA reads TGTGCCAGCAGCCTAGGGGGGACAGGGGCTGTCAATCAGCCCCAGCATTTT.

This chain joins TRBV7-8 and TRBJ2-5, with TRBD2 identical over 7 bases. The CDR3 is 13 amino acids. Germline V gene lookup returns CDR1 SGHVS and CDR2 FQNEAQ. The trim removed 4 bases at V and 1 base at J, leaving 0 bases unmatched. The CDR3 spells CASSSGGQETQYF. CDR3 coding DNA: TGTGCCAGCAGCTCGGGAGGCCAAGAGACCCAGTACTTC.

The CDR3 DNA reads as TGTGCCAGCAGCGTAGGGACTTTTAGCAATCAGCCCCAGCATTTT. This translates into CASSVGTFSNQPQHF. The chain uses TRBV5-5 and TRBJ1-5; D is perhaps TRBD1 (5 bases). The germline V gene encodes CDR1 SGHKS and CDR2 YYEKEE (reference sequence). V shed 4 bases and J shed 0 bases, with 11 bases lying between them. This CDR3 has 15 amino acids.